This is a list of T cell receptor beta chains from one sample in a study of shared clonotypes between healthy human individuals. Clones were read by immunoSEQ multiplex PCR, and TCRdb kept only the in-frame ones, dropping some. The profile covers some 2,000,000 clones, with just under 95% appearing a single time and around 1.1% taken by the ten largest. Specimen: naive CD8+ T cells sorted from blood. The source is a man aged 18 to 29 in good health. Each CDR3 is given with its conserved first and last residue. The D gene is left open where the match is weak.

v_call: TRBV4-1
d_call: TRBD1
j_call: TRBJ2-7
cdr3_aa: CASSQTGAEQYF

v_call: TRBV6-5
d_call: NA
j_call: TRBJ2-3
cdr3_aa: CASSTRSGTDTQYF

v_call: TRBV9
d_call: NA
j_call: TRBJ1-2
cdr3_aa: CASSVAGGSYGYTF

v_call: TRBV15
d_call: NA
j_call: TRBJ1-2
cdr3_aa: CATSRVSGAIDGYTF

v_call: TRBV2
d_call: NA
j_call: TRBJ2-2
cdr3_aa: CASSEVAGNTGELFF

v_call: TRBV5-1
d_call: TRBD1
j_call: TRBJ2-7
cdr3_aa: CASSLRDSSYEQYF

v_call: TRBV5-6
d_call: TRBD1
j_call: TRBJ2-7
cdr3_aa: CASRDRGDEQYF

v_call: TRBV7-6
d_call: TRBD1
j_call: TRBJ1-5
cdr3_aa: CASSPGQGTIHEDQPQHF

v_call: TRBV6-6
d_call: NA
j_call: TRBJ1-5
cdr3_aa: CASSLGVYSNQPQHF

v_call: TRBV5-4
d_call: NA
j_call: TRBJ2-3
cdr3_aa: CASSLQGTDTQYF

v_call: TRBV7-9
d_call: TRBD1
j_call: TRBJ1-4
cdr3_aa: CASSSNRGQSPNEKLFF

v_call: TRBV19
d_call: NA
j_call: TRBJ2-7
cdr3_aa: CASSPGRAYEQYF

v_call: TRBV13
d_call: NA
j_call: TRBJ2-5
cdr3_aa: CASSLKGGETQYF

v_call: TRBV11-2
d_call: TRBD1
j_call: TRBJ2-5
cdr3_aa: CASSLEILGQGEGAQETQYF

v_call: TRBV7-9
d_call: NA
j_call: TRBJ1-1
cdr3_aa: CASSDRDTANTEAFF

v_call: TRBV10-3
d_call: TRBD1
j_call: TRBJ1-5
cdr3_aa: CAISSGTGDSNQPQHF

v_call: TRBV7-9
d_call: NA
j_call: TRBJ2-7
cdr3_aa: CASSATGDEQYF

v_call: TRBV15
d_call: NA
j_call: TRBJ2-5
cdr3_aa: CATGREGRETQYF

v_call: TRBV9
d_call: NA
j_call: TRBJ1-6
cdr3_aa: CASSPEGFAALHF

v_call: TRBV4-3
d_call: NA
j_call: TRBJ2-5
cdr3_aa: CASSLGETQYF

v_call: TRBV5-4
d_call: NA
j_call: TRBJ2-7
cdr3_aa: CASSSRDTTYEQYF

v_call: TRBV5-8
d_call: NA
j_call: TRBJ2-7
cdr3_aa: CASIPTGEYF

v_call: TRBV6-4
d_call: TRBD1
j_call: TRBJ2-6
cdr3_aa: CASRRTGSGSGANVLTF

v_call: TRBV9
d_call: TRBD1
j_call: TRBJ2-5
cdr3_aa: CASSVEGAGETQYF

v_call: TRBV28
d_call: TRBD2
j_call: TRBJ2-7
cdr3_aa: CASSGDWTSGYEQYF

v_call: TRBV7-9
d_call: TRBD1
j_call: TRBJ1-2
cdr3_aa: CASRNGRDRAYGYTF

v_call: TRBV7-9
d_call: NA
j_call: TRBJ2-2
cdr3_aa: CASSFKGGRTGELFF

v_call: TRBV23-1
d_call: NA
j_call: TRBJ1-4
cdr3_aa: CASSQRGTTNEKLFF

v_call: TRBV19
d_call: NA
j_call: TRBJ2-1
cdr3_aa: CASSSGRHEQFF

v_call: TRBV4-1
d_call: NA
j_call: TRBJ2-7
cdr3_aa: CASSQASGSYEQYF

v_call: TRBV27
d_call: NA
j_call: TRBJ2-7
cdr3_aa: CASSLSEGVVAYEQYF

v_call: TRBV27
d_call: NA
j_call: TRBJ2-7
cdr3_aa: CASSPRGSGYEQYF

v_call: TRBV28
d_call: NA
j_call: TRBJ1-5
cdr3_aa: CASSLEGSNQPQHF

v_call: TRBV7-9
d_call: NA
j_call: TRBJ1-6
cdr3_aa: CASSLEAQTPLHF

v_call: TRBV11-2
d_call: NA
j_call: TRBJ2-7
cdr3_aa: CASSLGRSGISEAYEQYF

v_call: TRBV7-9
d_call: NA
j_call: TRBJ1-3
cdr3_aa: CASSLAGSFSGNTIYF

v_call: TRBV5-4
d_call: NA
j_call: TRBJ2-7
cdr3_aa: CASSLSPSYEQYF

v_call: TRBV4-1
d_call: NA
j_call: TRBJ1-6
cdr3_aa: CASSQAPYRVNSPLHF

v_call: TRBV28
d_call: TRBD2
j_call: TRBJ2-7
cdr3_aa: CASGARGVPNYEQYF

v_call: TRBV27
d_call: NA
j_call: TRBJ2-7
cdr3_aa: CASSFFSGSYEQYF

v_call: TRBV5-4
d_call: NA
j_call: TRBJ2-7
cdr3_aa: CASSLDRDSYEQYF

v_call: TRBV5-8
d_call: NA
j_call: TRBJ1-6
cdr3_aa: CASTNDIEDGRVGSPLHF

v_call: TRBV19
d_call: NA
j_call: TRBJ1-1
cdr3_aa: CASSIGMTEAFF

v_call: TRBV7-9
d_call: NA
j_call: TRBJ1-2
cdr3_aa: CASRSDGNYGYTF

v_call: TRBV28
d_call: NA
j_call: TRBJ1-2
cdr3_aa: CASSSSRESIQRPHYGYTF

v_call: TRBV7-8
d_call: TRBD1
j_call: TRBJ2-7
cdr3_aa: CASPQGASSYEQYF

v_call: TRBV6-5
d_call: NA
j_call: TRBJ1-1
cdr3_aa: CASSYSGAEAFF

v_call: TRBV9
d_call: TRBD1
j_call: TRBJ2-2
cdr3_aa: CASSVLTGGRTGELFF

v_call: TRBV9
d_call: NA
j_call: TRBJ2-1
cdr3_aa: CASSVGIGDYNEQFF

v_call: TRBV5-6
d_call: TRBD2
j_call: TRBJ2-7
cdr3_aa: CASSYQTSGGHVEQYF

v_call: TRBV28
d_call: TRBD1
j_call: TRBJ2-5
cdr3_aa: CASSETGGRETQYF

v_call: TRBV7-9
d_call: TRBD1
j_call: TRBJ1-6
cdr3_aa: CASSLGTGNSPLHF